The sequence of this T cell receptor (beta chain) was determined in a study of shared clonotypes between healthy human individuals. Regarding this clone: Antigen unknown.

The naive CD8 subset, CD45RO-negative cells positively selected for CCR7, excluded terminally differentiated effector memory CD45RA+ cells. V dropped 3 bases and J dropped 3; count of bases not matched to a gene: 1. Germline CDR1 SGHTA, CDR2 FQGTGA. The length of the CDR3 is 14 residues. Study findings and constraints: A generally larger estimated richness was seen in naive subsets than in memory subsets.

The method was immunoSEQ multiplex PCR; TCRdb's version includes in-frame clones alone and lacks a portion of them. The sample includes about 590,000 clones, 95% seen only once; the top ten take approximately 0.1%. Material: naive CD8+ T cells sorted from blood. The genes are TRBV7-3 and TRBJ2-7; 11 positions agree with TRBD2. The TCR originated in a woman in her twenties or thirties in good health. CDR3 bases: TGTGCCAGCAGCTTGACTAGCGGGATCTACGAGCAGTACTTC. It is translated as CASSLTSGIYEQYF.